A single sample gave rise to the 6 T cell receptor beta chains below, sequenced in a study of beta chain features in type 1 diabetes. The whole isolated RNA underwent reverse transcription, so sequencing captured expressed TCRB transcripts. The protocol was immunoSEQ multiplex PCR, while the TCRdb copy is restricted to in-frame clones and leaves out a portion. The sample shows about 930,000 clones, 15% to 20% of them seen only once. Sequenced material: naive CD4+ T cells from blood. These receptors were obtained from a woman between 18 and 29 years old in good health.

This clone was counted only a few times. The chain has TRBV7-2 and TRBJ2-2, with D hard to call. This CDR3 is 15 amino acids long. Germline V lookup: CDR1 SGHTA, CDR2 FQGNSA. The ends were cut back, 7 bases at V and 7 bases at J, with 19 bases in the middle. The CDR3 is CASTPNLNPYGELFF. The CDR3 DNA reads as TGTGCCAGCACCCCAAACCTAAACCCGTACGGGGAGCTGTTTTTT.

V and J are TRBV4-3 and TRBJ1-2; perhaps TRBD1 as D (6 bases). Trimming shortened V by 4 bases and J by 7 bases, and 13 bases separated the two germline ends. The CDR3 runs to 13 residues. Per germline, CDR1 LGHNA and CDR2 YSLEER. The CDR3 is CASSPQGIRGYTF. CDR3 bases: TGCGCCAGCAGCCCCCAGGGGATTCGTGGCTACACCTTC.

This chain links TRBV5-6 with TRBJ2-1; TRBD2 aligns across 11 bases. V was pared by 0 bases and J by 0 bases, with 8 bases of the junction left unmatched. The CDR3 is made up of 19 amino acids. The germline V gene has CDR1 SGHDT and CDR2 YYEEEE. The CDR3 sequence: CASSLARMGLAASYNEQFF. The CDR3 coding sequence is TGTGCCAGCAGCTTGGCTCGAATGGGACTAGCGGCCTCCTACAATGAGCAGTTCTTC. Complete variable domain (other parts from reference TRBV5-6 and TRBJ2-1): DAGVTQSPTHLIKTRGQQVTLRCSPKSGHDTVSWYQQALGQGPQFIFQYYEEEERQRGNFPDRFSGHQFPNYSSELNVNALLLGDSALYLCASSLARMGLAASYNEQFFGPGTRLTVL.

This clone has a handful of counts. The V call is TRBV28, the J call TRBJ2-1; no definite D call. This CDR3 is built from 11 residues. The V and J ends lost 3 bases and 6 bases respectively, with 3 bases between them. Germline lookup yields CDR1 MDHEN and CDR2 SYDVKM. The CDR3: CASSFSNEQFF. The CDR3 nucleotides read TGTGCCAGCAGTTTTAGCAATGAGCAGTTCTTC.

The CDR3: CASSFSVQETQYF. The CDR3 DNA reads TGTGCCAGCAGCTTCTCGGTTCAAGAGACCCAGTACTTC. The V gene is TRBV5-6, the J gene TRBJ2-5; D is uncertain. V lost 2 bases, J lost 2 bases, and 7 bases lay in between. The length of the CDR3 is 13 residues. In germline, CDR1 is SGHDT, CDR2 YYEEEE.

This sequence joins TRBV28 and TRBJ2-6; no reliable D call. Trimming stripped 6 bases from V and 0 bases from J, with 9 bases between. Germline V gives CDR1 MDHEN, CDR2 SYDVKM. This CDR3 region has 15 residues. The DNA for the CDR3 is TGTGCCAGCAGAGGCTACAGCTCTGGGGCCAACGTCCTGACTTTC. Protein: CASRGYSSGANVLTF.